What follows describes a single T cell receptor (beta chain). What it binds is unknown. The data were obtained in a study of beta chain features in type 1 diabetes. Study-wide findings and caveats: When VDJ junctions were examined, type 1 diabetes patients showed fewer insertions and more deletions. Within each of all four CD4+ subsets, Type 1 diabetes patients had TCRB CDR3s that were moderately but significantly shorter.

Germline CDR1 reads SGHVS; CDR2 reads FNYEAQ. The V end lost 2 bases, the J end lost 4 bases, and 9 bases lay between the germline ends. CDR3 length: 13 residues. Expressed TCRB transcripts were sequenced after all isolated RNA was converted to cDNA. Measured with immunoSEQ multiplex PCR; TCRdb has only the in-frame clones, and not every one. The table shows under 350,000 clones, with under 8.5% occurring only once. One heparinised blood draw, averaging roughly 120 mL, came from each donor. The specimen was central memory CD4+ T cells from blood. V gene TRBV7-6 combines with J gene TRBJ2-7; D not certain. This TCR came from a woman younger than 30 in good health. CDR3 residues: CASSLSGAYEQYF. The CDR3, as DNA: TGTGCCAGCAGCTTATCCGGTGCTTACGAGCAGTACTTC. Combining the CDR3 with reference TRBV7-6 and TRBJ2-7 gives the whole variable domain GAGVSQSPRYKVTKRGQDVALRCDPISGHVSLYWYRQALGQGPEFLTYFNYEAQQDKSGLPNDRFSAERPEGSISTLTIQRTEQRDSAMYRCASSLSGAYEQYFGPGTRLTVT.